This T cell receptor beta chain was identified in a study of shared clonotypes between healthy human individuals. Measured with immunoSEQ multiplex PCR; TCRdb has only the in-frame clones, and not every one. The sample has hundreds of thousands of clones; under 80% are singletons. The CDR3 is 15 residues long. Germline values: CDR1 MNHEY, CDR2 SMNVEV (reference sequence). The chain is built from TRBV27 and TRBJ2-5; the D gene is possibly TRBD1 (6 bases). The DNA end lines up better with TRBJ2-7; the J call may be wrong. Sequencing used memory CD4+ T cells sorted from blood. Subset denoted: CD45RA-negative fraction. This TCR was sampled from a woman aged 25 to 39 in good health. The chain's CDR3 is CASSSDRTATYEQYF. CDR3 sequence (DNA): TGTGCCAGCAGCTCCGATAGGACAGCGACCTACGAGCAGTACTTC.